The TCR beta chain under discussion was sequenced for a study of blood T cell repertoires in COVID-19. Study-level background: Samples taken during acute and convalescent COVID-19 were collected in the United States, Italy and Spain. Sample material is recorded as cDNA or gDNA derived from T cells, B-cell-depleted T cells, or PBMCs.

Authors' data handling: Using reference gene primer amplification, nucleated cell counts were estimated. Produced via immunoSEQ multiplex PCR; TCRdb's table is partial and in-frame only. V and J calls and clone size are those listed in that table; D and trimming were worked out from the DNA. The data hold some 64,000 clones, with around 80% observed a single time. While infection was still active, Seattle patients were enrolled and then followed longitudinally. V was shortened by 1 base and J by 3 bases, with 13 bases between the two germline ends. CDR1 is SEHNR, CDR2 FQNEAQ, per germline (reference sequence). The CDR3 spans 16 residues.

This clonotype was obtained from a man between 60 and 75 years old with COVID-19, enrolled during active disease. Sequencing input: peripheral blood. The chain joins TRBV7-9 to TRBJ1-5; D is undetermined. This chain's CDR3 is CASSLVFGGYNQPQHF. The CDR3 DNA sequence: TGTGCCAGCAGCTTAGTTTTCGGTGGTTACAATCAGCCCCAGCATTTT.